This TCR beta chain came from a study of blood T cell repertoires in COVID-19. Study-level background: Specimens from acute and convalescent COVID-19 originated in the United States, Italy and Spain. PBMCs, B-cell-depleted T cells, or T cells provided the cDNA or gDNA that made up the material.

The V segment lost 3 bases and the J segment 2 bases; nucleotides outside the gene matches: 13. There are 18 residues in the CDR3. Germline V gives CDR1 SGHTA, CDR2 FQGNSA. Per the original data handling: From reference gene primer amplification, estimates of nucleated cell counts were derived. The repertoire was sequenced with immunoSEQ multiplex PCR; TCRdb's copy has only in-frame clones and lacks some. V and J calls and clone size are as listed in that table; D and trimming were resolved from the DNA. The table lists fewer than 250,000 clones, approximately 80% of them singletons. The sequence came from a woman between 50 and 59 years old with acute or convalescent COVID-19. The sample comprised peripheral blood. The chain carries TRBV7-2 and TRBJ2-3; 8 nucleotides line up with TRBD2. This CDR3 is CASSFVWARGGPTDTQYF. For the CDR3, the DNA is TGTGCCAGCAGCTTTGTTTGGGCTCGGGGGGGTCCCACAGATACGCAGTATTTT. Variable domain in full (rest from reference TRBV7-2 and TRBJ2-3): GAGVSQSPSNKVTEKGKDVELRCDPISGHTALYWYRQSLGQGLEFLIYFQGNSAPDKSGLPSDRFSAERTGGSVSTLTIQRTQQEDSAVYLCASSFVWARGGPTDTQYFGPGTRLTVL.